This note documents a single TCR beta chain sequence. It was via CD45RO/CCR7/CD25/CD127/CD95/CD27 that CD4+ naive, central memory, regulatory and stem cell-like memory cells were sorted. This sample was taken from a study of beta chain features in type 1 diabetes. About the research overall: All samples yielded 107,917,701 examined sorted cells.

cDNA synthesis used the whole RNA isolate, giving expressed TCRB sequences. The table came from immunoSEQ multiplex PCR; TCRdb's copy has only in-frame clones and leaves some out. The top ten hold 6.7% of the sample, which has about 320,000 clones, 13% to 15% seen once. The CDR3 runs to 17 residues. The chain has TRBV21-1 and TRBJ2-5; TRBD1, the table's D call, was not compared with the DNA. TRBV21-1 is a pseudogene locus. This TCR derives from a man aged 30-40 years in good health. Sample: central memory CD4+ T cells from blood. Written as DNA, the CDR3 is TGTGCCAGCAGCAAAGTTAACAGGGTTATCGAAGGAGAGACCCAGTACTTC. It yields the protein CASSKVNRVIEGETQYF.